The 16 T cell receptor beta chains listed next were all sequenced from one sample in a study of hypomethylating agent response in myelodysplastic syndrome. Sequencing was performed with immunoSEQ multiplex PCR; in TCRdb, only in-frame clones are kept and a portion is missing. This sample has about 2,100 clones; 65% to 90% occur once, and the top ten carry around 21%. Sequencing used bone marrow, obtained before or after starting hypomethylating agent treatment for myelodysplastic syndrome (not recorded which). These receptors came from a human donor with myelodysplastic syndrome.

The chain employs TRBV19 and TRBJ1-2; D is undetermined. The germline V gene encodes CDR1 LNHDA and CDR2 SQIVND (reference sequence). The length of the CDR3 is 13 residues. Trimming took off 5 bases at V and 3 bases at J, with 10 bases between the two ends. The CDR3 DNA is TGTGCCAGTAGTCGAGCCAGCGACTATGGCTACACCTTC. Translated, it gives CASSRASDYGYTF. Drawing the rest from reference TRBV19 and TRBJ1-2, the complete variable domain is DGGITQSPKYLFRKEGQNVTLSCEQNLNHDAMYWYRQDPGQGLRLIYYSQIVNDFQKGDIAEGYSVSREKKESFPLTVTSAQKNPTAFYLCASSRASDYGYTFGSGTRLTVV.

This clone has a single count. The chain joins TRBV11-2 to TRBJ2-7, with D perhaps matching TRBD2 (5 bases). The length of the CDR3 is 16 residues. Trimming left V 5 bases short and J 0 bases short, with 17 bases between. Germline CDR1 and CDR2: SGHAT and FQNNGV. In nucleotides, the CDR3 is TGTGCCAGCAGCCTCCCCTCAGCGGCCCTCTCCTACGAGCAGTACTTC. This encodes CASSLPSAALSYEQYF.

A few counts support this clone. The rearrangement links TRBV27 to TRBJ2-3; TRBD2 aligns across 13 bases. The germline CDR1 and CDR2 sequences are MNHEY and SMNVEV (reference sequence). The CDR3 runs 16 residues. V dropped 7 bases and J dropped 3; count of bases not matched to a gene: 7. The CDR3 loop reads CASTQGLAGLTDTQYF. CDR3 DNA: TGTGCCAGCACCCAGGGACTAGCGGGGCTTACAGATACGCAGTATTTT.

This sequence joins TRBV19 and TRBJ2-5; D unresolved. This CDR3 is built from 15 residues. Trimming stripped 1 base from V and 2 bases from J, with 11 bases between. The germline V gene encodes CDR1 LNHDA and CDR2 SQIVND (reference sequence). CDR3 bases: TGTGCCAGTAGTATAGGGACGAGAGCTCAAGAGACCCAGTACTTC. It yields the protein CASSIGTRAQETQYF.

The rearrangement uses TRBV5-1 and TRBJ1-5; D call uncertain. Trimming cost V 0 bases and J 7 bases, with 14 bases left between them. Germline V gene data show CDR1 as SGHRS and CDR2 as YFSETQ. The CDR3 has 15 amino acids. CDR3 sequence (DNA): TGCGCCAGCAGCTTGGAGGGCAGGTGGGAACAGCCCCAGCATTTT. As protein: CASSLEGRWEQPQHF.

This rearrangement joins TRBV9 to TRBJ2-1; perhaps TRBD1 as D (5 bases). The germline CDR1 and CDR2 sequences are SGDLS and YYNGEE. This CDR3 contains 15 residues. Trimming took off 1 base at V and 4 bases at J, with 12 bases between the two ends. The CDR3 bases are TGTGCCAGCAGCGTATACCAGGGCCAATACAATGAGCAGTTCTTC. Its translation is CASSVYQGQYNEQFF.

The V and J genes are TRBV19 and TRBJ2-2; D gene uncertain. CDR3 length: 14 amino acids. V shed 1 base and J shed 6 bases, with 9 bases lying between them. CDR1 and CDR2 from the germline V gene are LNHDA and SQIVND (reference sequence). The CDR3 loop is CASSIARWAGELFF. CDR3 in DNA: TGTGCCAGTAGTATAGCTAGATGGGCCGGGGAGCTGTTTTTT.

This clone was seen once. The rearrangement uses TRBV11-2 and TRBJ1-1; TRBD1 matches at 10 bases. Germline CDR1 SGHAT, CDR2 FQNNGV. This CDR3 is 16 amino acids long. J lost 5 bases, V lost 5 bases, and 11 bases had no gene match. The CDR3 sequence: CASSPLGTGERTEAFF. The CDR3 bases are TGTGCCAGCAGCCCCTTGGGGACAGGGGAGAGGACTGAAGCTTTCTTT.

The chain links TRBV28 to TRBJ1-1; possible D gene TRBD1, 5 bases. Germline CDR1 and CDR2: MDHEN and SYDVKM. The V end lost 2 bases, the J end lost 11 bases, and 9 bases lay between the germline ends. The CDR3 sequence is 11 residues long. CDR3: CASSLPGPAFF. The CDR3 DNA sequence: TGTGCCAGCAGTTTACCGGGGCCCGCTTTCTTT. Combining the CDR3 with reference TRBV28 and TRBJ1-1 gives the whole variable domain DVKVTQSSRYLVKRTGEKVFLECVQDMDHENMFWYRQDPGLGLRLIYFSYDVKMKEKGDIPEGYSVSREKKERFSLILESASTNQTSMYLCASSLPGPAFFGQGTRLTVV.

CDR3 protein: CASSKNSRYKDTEAFF. The CDR3 DNA is TGTGCCAGCAGCAAAAATTCGAGGTATAAAGACACTGAAGCTTTCTTT. V gene TRBV7-2 combines with J gene TRBJ1-1; D call uncertain. The CDR3 loop spans 16 amino acids. Per the germline V gene, CDR1 is SGHTA and CDR2 is FQGNSA. V was pared by 5 bases and J by 3 bases, with 19 bases between.

A note on this clone: Its ends do not fully match the called genes, so a read error is possible. The genes are TRBV15 and TRBJ2-7; TRBD1 matches 9 bases. The germline V gene encodes CDR1 LNHNV and CDR2 YYDKDF (reference sequence). This CDR3 has 13 amino acids. CDR3 sequence reads: CAASRDRVDEQYF. DNA of the CDR3: TGTGCCGCCAGCAGGGACAGGGTCGACGAGCAGTACTTC.

The genes are TRBV4-3 and TRBJ2-1; weak D call: TRBD2 (7 bases). Germline CDR1 LGHNA, CDR2 YSLEER. The length of the CDR3 is 16 residues. Between the trimmed V and J ends, which lost 4 bases and 8 bases, there was a span of 21 bases. The CDR3 nucleotides are TGCGCCAGCAGCCGCCAAGGGGGGGGAGAGGTGCATGAGCAGTTCTTC. Residues: CASSRQGGGEVHEQFF.

This chain joins TRBV7-2 and TRBJ1-3; TRBD1 might be the D (6 bases). Trimming shortened V by 5 bases and J by 1 base, and 9 bases separated the two germline ends. The CDR3 consists of 14 residues. Germline V lookup: CDR1 SGHTA, CDR2 FQGNSA. The CDR3 reads CASSEGHSGNTIYF. The DNA for the CDR3 is TGTGCCAGCAGCGAGGGACATTCTGGAAACACCATATATTTT.

The sample holds one count of this clone. The rearrangement links TRBV7-3 to TRBJ2-1, with 10 bases fitting TRBD2. Germline CDR1 is SGHTA and CDR2 is FQGTGA. V trimming: 2 bases; J trimming: 7 bases; junction bases outside the gene matches: 5. CDR3 length: 15 residues. The CDR3 bases are TGTGCCAGCAGCTTACATAGCGGGAGGTGGAATGAGCAGTTCTTC. Protein sequence: CASSLHSGRWNEQFF. Looking up the rest from reference TRBV7-3 and TRBJ2-1 gives the full variable domain: GAGVSQTPSNKVTEKGKYVELRCDPISGHTALYWYRQSLGQGPEFLIYFQGTGAADDSGLPNDRFFAVRPEGSVSTLKIQRTERGDSAVYLCASSLHSGRWNEQFFGPGTRLTVL.

This clone ranks as large. The chain couples TRBV5-1 to TRBJ1-1; no definite D call. V gave up 1 base and J gave up 0 bases, with 13 bases separating them. The germline V gene has CDR1 SGHRS and CDR2 YFSETQ. The CDR3 totals 16 residues. For the CDR3, the DNA is TGCGCCAGCAGCTTGTCGCACAACCCCATGAACACTGAAGCTTTCTTT. Its protein product is CASSLSHNPMNTEAFF. Using reference TRBV5-1 and TRBJ1-1 for the parts outside the CDR3, the full variable domain is KAGVTQTPRYLIKTRGQQVTLSCSPISGHRSVSWYQQTPGQGLQFLFEYFSETQRNKGNFPGRFSGRQFSNSRSEMNVSTLELGDSALYLCASSLSHNPMNTEAFFGQGTRLTVV.

This clone occurred once. The rearrangement uses TRBV9 and TRBJ1-2, with no clear D. The germline CDR1 and CDR2 sequences are SGDLS and YYNGEE. V was pared by 5 bases and J by 1 base, with 12 bases between. The CDR3 is 14 amino acids. DNA for the CDR3: TGTGCCAGCAGTCCACGGGTAAATAACTATGGCTACACCTTC. Translation gives CASSPRVNNYGYTF.